Listed below are T cell receptor beta chains from one sample, sequenced in a study of T cell repertoires in cytomegalovirus infection. TCRdb reprocessed the reads with MiXCR, giving one entry per CDR3 protein. The sample holds 55,000 to 85,000 distinct CDR3 sequences; 4% are singletons and the top ten take 22%. The sample taken for sequencing was PBMCs. All receptors derive from a human donor in good health (CMV status not recorded). Some clones in this sample may be carry-over from other donors' samples. CDR3s include the opening cysteine and the closing phenylalanine or tryptophan. D genes are given only for firm matches. Some rows mark clone size as missing; the rest say once, few, many or name a class of expanded clone.

d_gene: TRBD1; v_gene: TRBV7-6; j_gene: TRBJ1-1; abundance: many; CDR3nt: TGTGCCAGCGCCCCGACAGGGGTGAACACTGAAGCTTTCTTT; CDR3aa: CASAPTGVNTEAFF
d_gene: .; v_gene: TRBV7-6; j_gene: TRBJ1-2; abundance: many; CDR3nt: TGTGCCAGCACCACCCCCCCGACAGTCCCCCTCTATGGCTACACCTTC; CDR3aa: CASTTPPTVPLYGYTF
d_gene: .; v_gene: TRBV7-2; j_gene: TRBJ2-3; abundance: many; CDR3nt: TGTGCCAGCAGCTTAAGGCCCTTGACCGATACGCAGTATTTT; CDR3aa: CASSLRPLTDTQYF
d_gene: TRBD1; v_gene: TRBV28; j_gene: TRBJ1-5; abundance: many; CDR3nt: TGTGCCAGCAGTTTACGGACCGGGACAGGGGGTCCCCAGCATTTT; CDR3aa: CASSLRTGTGGPQHF
d_gene: TRBD1; v_gene: TRBV7-8; j_gene: TRBJ2-3; abundance: many; CDR3nt: TGTGCCAGCAGCTCGCCAGGGACAGAATATACGCAGTATTTT; CDR3aa: CASSSPGTEYTQYF
d_gene: .; v_gene: TRBV7-2; j_gene: TRBJ1-2; abundance: many; CDR3nt: TGTGCCAGCAGCTTAATAGCCGGAAAAGGCTATGGCTACACCTTC; CDR3aa: CASSLIAGKGYGYTF
d_gene: .; v_gene: TRBV20-1; j_gene: TRBJ2-1; abundance: many; CDR3nt: TGCAGTGCTAGCGACAAAAAGACAGGACAGATCAATGAGCAGTTCTTC; CDR3aa: CSASDKKTGQINEQFF
d_gene: TRBD2; v_gene: TRBV7-4; j_gene: TRBJ2-7; abundance: many; CDR3nt: TGTGCCAGCAGCTGGGGACTAGCGGGAGCCGAGCAGTACTTC; CDR3aa: CASSWGLAGAEQYF
d_gene: TRBD2; v_gene: TRBV6-5; j_gene: TRBJ2-4; abundance: .; CDR3nt: TGTGCCAGCAGCCCGGGAGGAAACGTTCAGTACTTC; CDR3aa: CASSPGGNVQYF
d_gene: TRBD1; v_gene: TRBV12-3/TRBV12-4; j_gene: TRBJ2-7; abundance: many; CDR3nt: TGTGCCAGCAGTCTAAGACAGGGAGCCTACGAGCAGTACTTC; CDR3aa: CASSLRQGAYEQYF
d_gene: .; v_gene: TRBV7-9; j_gene: TRBJ1-2; abundance: many; CDR3nt: TGTGCCAGCAGCTCGGAAGGTTATGGCTACACCTTC; CDR3aa: CASSSEGYGYTF
d_gene: .; v_gene: TRBV28; j_gene: TRBJ1-6; abundance: many; CDR3nt: TGTGCCAGCAGTTTTCCTCAGTGGGGAGGATCACCCCTCCACTTT; CDR3aa: CASSFPQWGGSPLHF
d_gene: TRBD1; v_gene: TRBV4-3; j_gene: TRBJ2-7; abundance: many; CDR3nt: TGCGCCAGCAGCCAAGACTGGGACAGGGACGGCGACGAGCAGTACTTC; CDR3aa: CASSQDWDRDGDEQYF
d_gene: .; v_gene: TRBV28; j_gene: TRBJ1-4; abundance: many; CDR3nt: TGTGCCAGCAGTACGCGGACCGTCCTGTTTTTT; CDR3aa: CASSTRTVLFF
d_gene: .; v_gene: TRBV7-6; j_gene: TRBJ2-6; abundance: many; CDR3nt: TGTGCCAGCAGCTTAGGGGCGGTCTCTGGGGCCAACGTCCTGACTTTC; CDR3aa: CASSLGAVSGANVLTF
d_gene: .; v_gene: TRBV28; j_gene: TRBJ1-2; abundance: many; CDR3nt: TGTGCCAGCACCGAACAGGGTTCCTATGGCTACACCTTC; CDR3aa: CASTEQGSYGYTF
d_gene: TRBD1; v_gene: TRBV19; j_gene: TRBJ1-1; abundance: many; CDR3nt: TGTGCCAGTAGTAGAACGTACAGGGGAATAGGCACTGAAGCTTTCTTT; CDR3aa: CASSRTYRGIGTEAFF
d_gene: TRBD2; v_gene: TRBV6-5; j_gene: TRBJ2-2; abundance: many; CDR3nt: TGTGCCAGCAGATCTCCTAGCGGGAGTGGCCGGACCGGGGAGCTGTTTTTT; CDR3aa: CASRSPSGSGRTGELFF
d_gene: TRBD1; v_gene: TRBV2; j_gene: TRBJ2-5; abundance: few; CDR3nt: TGTGCCAGCAGTGTCGACAGGGGCCAGCAAGAGACCCAGTACTTC; CDR3aa: CASSVDRGQQETQYF
d_gene: .; v_gene: TRBV11-2; j_gene: TRBJ2-7; abundance: many; CDR3nt: TGTGCCAGCAGCTTCATATTTCGCCCCGAGCAGTACTTC; CDR3aa: CASSFIFRPEQYF
d_gene: .; v_gene: TRBV7-6; j_gene: TRBJ2-5; abundance: many; CDR3nt: TGTGCCAGCAGCCTTCGCCTGGTACTGCAAGAGACCCAGTACTTC; CDR3aa: CASSLRLVLQETQYF
d_gene: .; v_gene: TRBV10-3; j_gene: TRBJ2-5; abundance: many; CDR3nt: TGTGCCACCTCTGCGGGGACCGAAGAGACCCAGTACTTC; CDR3aa: CATSAGTEETQYF
d_gene: .; v_gene: TRBV7-2; j_gene: TRBJ1-1; abundance: many; CDR3nt: TGTGCCAGCAGCTCCACAGACAAATACACTGAAGCTTTCTTT; CDR3aa: CASSSTDKYTEAFF
d_gene: TRBD2; v_gene: TRBV10-3; j_gene: TRBJ2-1; abundance: many; CDR3nt: TGTGCCATCAGTAGAACCGGGACTAGCGGCGACAATGAGCAGTTCTTC; CDR3aa: CAISRTGTSGDNEQFF
d_gene: TRBD1; v_gene: TRBV25-1; j_gene: TRBJ2-5; abundance: many; CDR3nt: TGTGCCAGCAGTGTCGACAGGGTACAGACCCAGTACTTC; CDR3aa: CASSVDRVQTQYF
d_gene: .; v_gene: TRBV7-2; j_gene: TRBJ1-6; abundance: many; CDR3nt: TGTGCCAGCGCAAAGGGGCCGAATTCACCCCTCCACTTT; CDR3aa: CASAKGPNSPLHF
d_gene: .; v_gene: TRBV7-2; j_gene: TRBJ2-7; abundance: many; CDR3nt: TGTGCCAGCAGCATCGGGACGGTACCCTACGAGCAGTACTTC; CDR3aa: CASSIGTVPYEQYF
d_gene: .; v_gene: TRBV7-2; j_gene: TRBJ1-2; abundance: many; CDR3nt: TGTGCCAGCAGCTTCCCAGGGATAGCTGGCTACACCTTC; CDR3aa: CASSFPGIAGYTF